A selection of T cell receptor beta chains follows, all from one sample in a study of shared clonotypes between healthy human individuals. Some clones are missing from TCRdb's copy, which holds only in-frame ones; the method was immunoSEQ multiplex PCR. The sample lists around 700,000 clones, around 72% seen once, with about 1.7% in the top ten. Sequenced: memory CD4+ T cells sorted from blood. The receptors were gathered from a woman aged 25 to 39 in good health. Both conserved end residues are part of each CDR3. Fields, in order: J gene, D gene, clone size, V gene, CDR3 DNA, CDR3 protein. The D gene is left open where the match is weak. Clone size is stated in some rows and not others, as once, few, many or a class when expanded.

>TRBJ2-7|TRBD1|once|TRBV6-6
TGTGCCAGCAGAGGACAGGGGATAGGAGAGCAGTACTTC
CASRGQGIGEQYF
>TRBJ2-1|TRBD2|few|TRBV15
TGTGCCACCAGCAGAGATTTAGCGGGAGGGTTCAATGAGCAGTTCTTC
CATSRDLAGGFNEQFF
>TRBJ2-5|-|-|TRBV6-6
TGTGCCAGCAGTGCCTTGGGACTGAACCAAGAGACCCAGTACTTC
CASSALGLNQETQYF
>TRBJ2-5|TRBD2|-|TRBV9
TGTGCCAGCAGCGTAGCGGGGACTAGCCCCGAGACCCAGTACTTC
CASSVAGTSPETQYF
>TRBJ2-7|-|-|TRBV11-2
TGTGCCAGCAGCTTAGTATTCTCCTCCGAGCAGTACTTC
CASSLVFSSEQYF
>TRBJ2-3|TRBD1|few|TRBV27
TGTGCCAGCAGTTTACAGGGGGAAGGTTGGCTCCCAGATACGCAGTATTTT
CASSLQGEGWLPDTQYF
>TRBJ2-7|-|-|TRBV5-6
TGTGCCAGCAGCTGGGGGCCCGGAGTCTCCTACGAGCAGTACTTC
CASSWGPGVSYEQYF
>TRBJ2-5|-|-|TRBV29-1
TGCAGCGTTGAGGGGCAGCTCGGGGAGACCCAGTACTTC
CSVEGQLGETQYF
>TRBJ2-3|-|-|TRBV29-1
TGCAGCGTTGCAGTCGCGCGCACAGATACGCAGTATTTT
CSVAVARTDTQYF
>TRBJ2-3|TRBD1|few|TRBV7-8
TGTGCCAGCAGCTCTTCCAGACAGGGCTCCACAGATACGCAGTATTTT
CASSSSRQGSTDTQYF
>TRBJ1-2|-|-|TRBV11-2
TGTGCCAGCAGCTCAGGAGGGAATTCTAACTATGGCTACACCTTC
CASSSGGNSNYGYTF
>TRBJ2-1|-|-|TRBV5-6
TGTGCCAGCAGCTTCAAGACAGGAAAGTACAATGAGCAGTTCTTC
CASSFKTGKYNEQFF
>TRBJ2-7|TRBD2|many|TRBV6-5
TGTGCCAGCAGTGCACCGGGACTAGCGACCTACGAGCAGTACTTC
CASSAPGLATYEQYF
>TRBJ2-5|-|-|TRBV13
TGTGCCAGCAGCCTCCGTGCTTGGGGGCAAGAGACCCAGTACTTC
CASSLRAWGQETQYF
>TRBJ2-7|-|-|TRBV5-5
TGTGCCAGCAGCTTGGGTCCCTTATCAGACGAGCAGTACTTC
CASSLGPLSDEQYF
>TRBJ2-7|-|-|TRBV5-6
TGTGCCAGCAGTACACAGGGAGTCTACGAGCAGTACTTC
CASSTQGVYEQYF
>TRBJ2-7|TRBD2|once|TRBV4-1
TGCGCCAGCAGCCAGACCGACATTGGGACTAGATTCTACGAGCAGTACTTC
CASSQTDIGTRFYEQYF
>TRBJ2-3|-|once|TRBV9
TGTGCCAGCAGCTTGGGAGGGACAGGCACAGATACGCAGTATTTT
CASSLGGTGTDTQYF
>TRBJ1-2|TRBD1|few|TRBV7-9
TGTGCCAGCAGCTTTACAGGGGGCACGACGAAAGGCTACACCTTC
CASSFTGGTTKGYTF
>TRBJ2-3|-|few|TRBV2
TGTGCCAGCAAATATTTGGGGGGTGGAGATACGCAGTATTTT
CASKYLGGGDTQYF
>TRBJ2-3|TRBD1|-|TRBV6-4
TGTGCCAGCAGTGATAGACAGGGGGATACGCAGTATTTT
CASSDRQGDTQYF
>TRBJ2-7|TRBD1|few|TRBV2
TGTGCCAGCAGTGAAACGCAGGGGGCGGCCGAGCAGTACTTC
CASSETQGAAEQYF
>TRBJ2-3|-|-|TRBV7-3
TGTGCCAGCAGCTTAAACCACGGGGAGGGGGCAGATACGCAGTATTTT
CASSLNHGEGADTQYF
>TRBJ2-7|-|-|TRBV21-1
TGTGCCAGCAGACCGGGACTAGCGGGAGGGTACGAGCAGTACTTC
CASRPGLAGGYEQYF
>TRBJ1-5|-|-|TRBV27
TGTGCCAGCAGTTCTTGGCCCCTAGAGCACTCAGCCCAGCATTTT
CASSSWPLEHSAQHF
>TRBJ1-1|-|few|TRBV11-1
TGTGCCAGCAGCTCCCGACGGAACACTGAAGCTTTCTTT
CASSSRRNTEAFF
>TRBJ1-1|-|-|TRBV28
TGTGCCAGCAGTAGGGGTTCCGGAGCTTTCTTT
CASSRGSGAFF
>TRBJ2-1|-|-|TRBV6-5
TGTGCCAGCAGTTACTCGGCTAGCTCCTACAATGAGCAGTTCTTC
CASSYSASSYNEQFF
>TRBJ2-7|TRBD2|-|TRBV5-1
TGCGCCAGCAGCTCCCCGCGGGCGGGAGGGAATCAGCAGTACTTC
CASSSPRAGGNQQYF
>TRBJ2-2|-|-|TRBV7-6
TGTGCCAGCAGGGCCGGGGTTACCGGGGAGCTGTTTTTT
CASRAGVTGELFF
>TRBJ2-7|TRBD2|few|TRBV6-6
TGTGCCAGCCGTAGGACAGGGGGACTAGCGGGAGAGCAGTACTTC
CASRRTGGLAGEQYF
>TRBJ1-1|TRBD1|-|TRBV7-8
TGTGCCAGCCGCCCGAGGGGACAGGTACCTGAAGCTTTCTTT
CASRPRGQVPEAFF
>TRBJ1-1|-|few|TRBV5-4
TGTGCCAGCAGCTTAGCCCAGTATAGCACTGAAGCTTTCTTT
CASSLAQYSTEAFF
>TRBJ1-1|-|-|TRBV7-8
TGTGCCAGCAGCTTAGCGCTGAATATAGCCCGGAACACTGAAGCTTTCTTT
CASSLALNIARNTEAFF
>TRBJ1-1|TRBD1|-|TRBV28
TGTGCCAGCAGGCGACAGGGGGCTGAAGCTTTCTTT
CASRRQGAEAFF
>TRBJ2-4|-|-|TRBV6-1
TGTGCCAGCAGTGTGCAGGGGGCCAAAAACATTCAGTACTTC
CASSVQGAKNIQYF
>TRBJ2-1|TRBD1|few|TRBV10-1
TGCGCCAGCAGTGCGGGACAGACGGGAACCCAGTTCTTC
CASSAGQTGTQFF
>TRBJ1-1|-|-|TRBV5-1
TGCGCCAGCAGCTTGGGTGGGGTGGGCACTGAAGCTTTCTTT
CASSLGGVGTEAFF
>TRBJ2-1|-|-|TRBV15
TGTGCCACCAGCAGAGAAGACGTTGGAGGGGGAACAAGCTCCTACAATGAGCAGTTCTTC
CATSREDVGGGTSSYNEQFF
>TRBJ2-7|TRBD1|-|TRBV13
TGTGCCAGCAGAAGACAGGGTTCCTACGAGCAGTACTTC
CASRRQGSYEQYF